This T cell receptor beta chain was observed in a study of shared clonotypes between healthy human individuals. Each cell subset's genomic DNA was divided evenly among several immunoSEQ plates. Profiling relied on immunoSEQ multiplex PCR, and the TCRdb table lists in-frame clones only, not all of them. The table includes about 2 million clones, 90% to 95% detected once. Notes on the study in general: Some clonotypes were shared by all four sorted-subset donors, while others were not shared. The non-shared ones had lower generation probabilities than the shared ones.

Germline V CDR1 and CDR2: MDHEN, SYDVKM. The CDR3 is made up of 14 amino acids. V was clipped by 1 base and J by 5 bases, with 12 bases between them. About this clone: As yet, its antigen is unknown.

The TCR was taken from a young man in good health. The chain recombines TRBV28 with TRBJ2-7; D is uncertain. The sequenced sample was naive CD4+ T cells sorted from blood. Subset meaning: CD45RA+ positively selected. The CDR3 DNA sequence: TGTGCCAGCAGTTTATTCGGACGGGTGCACGAGCAGTACTTC. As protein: CASSLFGRVHEQYF.